This T cell receptor (beta chain) was observed in a study of blood T cells in healthy people across ages. Alongside a J-beta primer mix, a sample-barcoded 5' primer served in a second PCR lasting about 7 to 12 cycles. Each CDR3 protein is one row after TCRdb ran MiXCR on the 5' RACE reads. The data hold hundreds of thousands of distinct CDR3 sequences, with roughly 64% observed a single time. The V gene's germline CDR1 is SGHTS and CDR2 YDEGEE. CDR3 length: 18 residues. Trimming left V 4 bases short and J 0 bases short, with 17 bases between. This clonotype occurred once. Isolating PBMCs gave at least 6 million of these cells per sample.

The receptor's source is a man younger than 40 in good health. The rearrangement uses TRBV5-8 and TRBJ1-6, with D perhaps matching TRBD1 (5 bases). Sequencing input: blood. CDR3 protein: CASSPGTGTSSYNSPLHF. The CDR3 region has the DNA TGTGCCAGCAGCCCTGGGACGGGTACCAGCTCCTATAATTCACCCCTCCACTTT.